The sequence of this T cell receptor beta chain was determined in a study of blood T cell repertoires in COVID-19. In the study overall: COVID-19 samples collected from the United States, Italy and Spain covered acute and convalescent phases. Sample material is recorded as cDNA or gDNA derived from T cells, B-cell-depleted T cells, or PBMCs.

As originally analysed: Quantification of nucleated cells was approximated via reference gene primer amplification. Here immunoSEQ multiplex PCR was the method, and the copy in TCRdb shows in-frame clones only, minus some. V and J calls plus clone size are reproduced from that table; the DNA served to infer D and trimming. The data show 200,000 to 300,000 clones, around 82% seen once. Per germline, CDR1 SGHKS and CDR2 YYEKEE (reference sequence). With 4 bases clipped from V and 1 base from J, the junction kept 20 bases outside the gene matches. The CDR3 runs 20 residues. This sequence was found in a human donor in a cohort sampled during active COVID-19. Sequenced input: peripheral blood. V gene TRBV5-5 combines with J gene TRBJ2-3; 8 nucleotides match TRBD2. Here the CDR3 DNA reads TGTGCCAGCAGCCCAGGGCGGGGGGCTCTACAACTAGGTCGCACAGATACGCAGTATTTT. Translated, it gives CASSPGRGALQLGRTDTQYF.